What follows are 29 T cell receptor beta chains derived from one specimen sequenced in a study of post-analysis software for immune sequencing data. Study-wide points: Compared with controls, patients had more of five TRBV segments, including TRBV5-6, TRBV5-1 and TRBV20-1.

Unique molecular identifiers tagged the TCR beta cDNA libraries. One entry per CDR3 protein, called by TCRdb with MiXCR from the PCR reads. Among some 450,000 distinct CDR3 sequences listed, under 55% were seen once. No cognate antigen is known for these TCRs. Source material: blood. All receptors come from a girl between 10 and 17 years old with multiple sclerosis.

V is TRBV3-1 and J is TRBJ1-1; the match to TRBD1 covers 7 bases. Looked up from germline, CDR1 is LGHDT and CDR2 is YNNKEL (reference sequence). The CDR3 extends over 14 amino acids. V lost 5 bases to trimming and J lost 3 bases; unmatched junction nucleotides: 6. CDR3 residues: CASSGRQGDTEAFF. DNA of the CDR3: TGTGCCAGCAGCGGACGACAGGGAGACACTGAAGCTTTCTTT.

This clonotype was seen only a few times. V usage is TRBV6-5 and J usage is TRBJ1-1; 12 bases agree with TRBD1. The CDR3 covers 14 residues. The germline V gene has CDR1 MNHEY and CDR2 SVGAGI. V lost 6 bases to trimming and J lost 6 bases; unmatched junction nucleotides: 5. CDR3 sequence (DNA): TGTGCCAGCAGAAAGGGACAGGGGGCGTCTGAAGCTTTCTTT. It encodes CASRKGQGASEAFF.

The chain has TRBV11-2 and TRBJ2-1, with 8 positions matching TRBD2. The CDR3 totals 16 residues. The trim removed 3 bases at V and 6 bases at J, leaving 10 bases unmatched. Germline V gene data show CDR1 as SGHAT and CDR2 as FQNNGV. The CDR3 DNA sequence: TGTGCCAGCAGCTTTGGCGGGAGGAGGTCGGGCAATGAGCAGTTCTTC. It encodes CASSFGGRRSGNEQFF.

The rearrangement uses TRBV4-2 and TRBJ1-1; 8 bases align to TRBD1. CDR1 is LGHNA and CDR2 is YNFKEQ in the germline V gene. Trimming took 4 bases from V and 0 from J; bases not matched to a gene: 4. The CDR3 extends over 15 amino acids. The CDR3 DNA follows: TGTGCCAGCAGCCTGACGGGACAGGTGAACACTGAAGCTTTCTTT. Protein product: CASSLTGQVNTEAFF.

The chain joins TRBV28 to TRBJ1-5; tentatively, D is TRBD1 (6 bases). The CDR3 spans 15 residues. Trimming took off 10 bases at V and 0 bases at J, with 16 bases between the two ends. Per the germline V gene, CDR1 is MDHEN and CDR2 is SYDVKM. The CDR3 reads CAITSQGNSNQPQHF. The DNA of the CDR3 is TGTGCCATTACTAGCCAGGGGAATAGCAATCAGCCCCAGCATTTT.

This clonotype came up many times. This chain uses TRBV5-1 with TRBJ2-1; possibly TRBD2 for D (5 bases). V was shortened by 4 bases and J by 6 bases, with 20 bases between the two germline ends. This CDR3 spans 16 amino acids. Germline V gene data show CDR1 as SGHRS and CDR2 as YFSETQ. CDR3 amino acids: CASSREAAGLPNEQFF. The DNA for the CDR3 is TGCGCCAGCAGCCGGGAAGCGGCAGGCTTACCCAATGAGCAGTTCTTC.

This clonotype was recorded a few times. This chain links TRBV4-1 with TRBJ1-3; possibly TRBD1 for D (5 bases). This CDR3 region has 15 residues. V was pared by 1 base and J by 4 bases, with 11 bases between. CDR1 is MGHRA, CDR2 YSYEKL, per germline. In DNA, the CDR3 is TGCGCCAGCAGCCAAGTTCAGGGACCCGGAAACACCATATATTTT. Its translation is CASSQVQGPGNTIYF.

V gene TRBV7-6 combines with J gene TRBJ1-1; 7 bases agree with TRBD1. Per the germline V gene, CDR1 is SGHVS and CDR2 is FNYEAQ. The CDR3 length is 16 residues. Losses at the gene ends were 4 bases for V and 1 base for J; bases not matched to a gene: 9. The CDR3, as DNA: TGTGCCAGCAGCTCCACCCCTTGGACAGGGAACACTGAAGCTTTCTTT. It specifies CASSSTPWTGNTEAFF.

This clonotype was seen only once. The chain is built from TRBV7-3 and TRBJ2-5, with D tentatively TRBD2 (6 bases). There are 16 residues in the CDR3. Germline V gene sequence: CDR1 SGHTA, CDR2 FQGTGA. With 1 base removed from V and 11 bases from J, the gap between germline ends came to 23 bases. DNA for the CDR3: TGTGCCAGCAGCTTAATTGGCGGGACCGTCTACAATGAGCAGTACTTC. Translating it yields CASSLIGGTVYNEQYF.

The CDR3 region is CASSPSRGGVFGTQYF. CDR3 nucleotide sequence: TGTGCCAGCAGTCCCTCCAGGGGGGGGGTTTTTGGTACGCAGTATTTT. The gene calls are TRBV6-5 and TRBJ2-3; the D call may be TRBD1 or TRBD2 (7 bases each). Deletions cut 5 bases from V and 8 bases from J, with 23 bases between. The CDR3 runs to 16 residues. Germline V gene sequence: CDR1 MNHEY, CDR2 SVGAGI.

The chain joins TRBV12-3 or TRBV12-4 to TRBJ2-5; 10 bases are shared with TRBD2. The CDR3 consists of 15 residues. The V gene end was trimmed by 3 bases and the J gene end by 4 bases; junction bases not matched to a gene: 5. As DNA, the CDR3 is TGTGCCAGCAGTTTGGCTAGCGGGAGAGGAGAGACCCAGTACTTC. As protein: CASSLASGRGETQYF.

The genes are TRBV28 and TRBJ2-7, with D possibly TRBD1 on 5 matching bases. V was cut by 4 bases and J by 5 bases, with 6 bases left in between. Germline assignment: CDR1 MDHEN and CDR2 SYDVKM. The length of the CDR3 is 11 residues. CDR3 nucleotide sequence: TGTGCCAGCAGTTACAGGAACGAGCAGTACTTC. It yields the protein CASSYRNEQYF.

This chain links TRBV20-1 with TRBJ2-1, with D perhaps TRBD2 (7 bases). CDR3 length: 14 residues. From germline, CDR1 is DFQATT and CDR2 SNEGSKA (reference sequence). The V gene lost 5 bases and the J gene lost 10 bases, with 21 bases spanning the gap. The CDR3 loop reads CSAPRLAEGEEQFF. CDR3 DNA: TGCAGTGCTCCCAGACTAGCCGAGGGGGAAGAGCAGTTCTTC.

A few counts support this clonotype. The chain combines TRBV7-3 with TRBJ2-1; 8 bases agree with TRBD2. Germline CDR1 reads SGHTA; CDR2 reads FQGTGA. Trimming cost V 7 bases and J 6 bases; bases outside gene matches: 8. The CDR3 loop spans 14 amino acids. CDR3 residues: CASTQGSGSNEQFF. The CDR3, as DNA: TGTGCCAGCACCCAGGGGAGCGGGAGCAATGAGCAGTTCTTC.

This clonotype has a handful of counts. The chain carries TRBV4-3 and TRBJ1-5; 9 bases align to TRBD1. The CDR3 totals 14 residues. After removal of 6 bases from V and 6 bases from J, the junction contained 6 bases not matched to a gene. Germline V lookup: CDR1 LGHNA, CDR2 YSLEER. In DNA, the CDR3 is TGCGCCAGCAGTCGGGACAGGGAAAGTCAGCCCCAGCATTTT. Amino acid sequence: CASSRDRESQPQHF.

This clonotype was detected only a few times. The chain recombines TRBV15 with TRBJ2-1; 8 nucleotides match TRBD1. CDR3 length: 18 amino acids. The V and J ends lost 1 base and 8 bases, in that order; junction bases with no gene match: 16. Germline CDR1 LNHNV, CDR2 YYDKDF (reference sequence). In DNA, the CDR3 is TGTGCCACCAGCAGAGTGGGTAGGGGCAGGGGGCGACGCGATGAGCAGTTCTTC. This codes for CATSRVGRGRGRRDEQFF.

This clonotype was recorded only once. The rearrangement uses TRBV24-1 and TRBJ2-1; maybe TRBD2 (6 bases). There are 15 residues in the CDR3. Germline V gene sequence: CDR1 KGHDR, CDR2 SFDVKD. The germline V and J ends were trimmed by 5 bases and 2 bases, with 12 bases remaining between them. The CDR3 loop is CATSGRGATYNEQFF. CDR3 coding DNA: TGTGCCACCAGTGGGCGGGGAGCCACCTACAATGAGCAGTTCTTC.

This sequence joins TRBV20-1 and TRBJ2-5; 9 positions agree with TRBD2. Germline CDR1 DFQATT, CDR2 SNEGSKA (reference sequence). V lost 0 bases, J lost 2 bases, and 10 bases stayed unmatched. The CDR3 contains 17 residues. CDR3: CSARDPRPSGAQETQYF. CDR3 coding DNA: TGCAGTGCTAGAGATCCAAGGCCTAGCGGGGCACAAGAGACCCAGTACTTC.

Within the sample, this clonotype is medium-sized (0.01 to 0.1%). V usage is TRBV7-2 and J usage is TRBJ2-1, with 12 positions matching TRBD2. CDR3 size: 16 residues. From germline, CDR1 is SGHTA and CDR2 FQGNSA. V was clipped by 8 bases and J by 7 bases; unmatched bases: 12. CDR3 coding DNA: TGTGCCAGCGTCCTAGTTGCGACTAGCGGGAGTAATGAGCAGTTCTTC. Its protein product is CASVLVATSGSNEQFF. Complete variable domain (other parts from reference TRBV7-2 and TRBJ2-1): GAGVSQSPSNKVTEKGKDVELRCDPISGHTALYWYRQSLGQGLEFLIYFQGNSAPDKSGLPSDRFSAERTGGSVSTLTIQRTQQEDSAVYLCASVLVATSGSNEQFFGPGTRLTVL.

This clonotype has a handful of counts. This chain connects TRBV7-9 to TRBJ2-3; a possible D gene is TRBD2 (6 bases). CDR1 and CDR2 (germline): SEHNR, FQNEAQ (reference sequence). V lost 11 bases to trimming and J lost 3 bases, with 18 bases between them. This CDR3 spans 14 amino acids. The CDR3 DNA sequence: TGTGCCGGGGAGTCCCCAGCGGGTACAGATACGCAGTATTTT. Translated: CAGESPAGTDTQYF.

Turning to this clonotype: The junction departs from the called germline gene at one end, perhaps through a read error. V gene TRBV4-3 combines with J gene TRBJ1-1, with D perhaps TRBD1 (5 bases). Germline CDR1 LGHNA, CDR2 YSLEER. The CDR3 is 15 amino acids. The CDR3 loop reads CAGSQDRGLNTEAFF. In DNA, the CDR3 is TGCGCCGGCAGCCAAGATCGGGGACTGAACACTGAAGCTTTCTTT.

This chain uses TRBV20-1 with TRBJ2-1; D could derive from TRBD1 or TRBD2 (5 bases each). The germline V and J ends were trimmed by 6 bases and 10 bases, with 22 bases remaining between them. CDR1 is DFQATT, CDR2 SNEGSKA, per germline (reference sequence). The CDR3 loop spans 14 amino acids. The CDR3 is CSANWGKPNGEQFF. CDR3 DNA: TGCAGTGCCAACTGGGGGAAGCCAAACGGGGAGCAGTTCTTC.

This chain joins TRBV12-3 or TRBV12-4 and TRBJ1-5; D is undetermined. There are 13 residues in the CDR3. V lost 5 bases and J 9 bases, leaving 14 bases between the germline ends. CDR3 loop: CASSLPGGPPQHF. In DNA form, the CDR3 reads TGTGCCAGCAGTCTCCCCGGTGGGCCGCCCCAGCATTTT.

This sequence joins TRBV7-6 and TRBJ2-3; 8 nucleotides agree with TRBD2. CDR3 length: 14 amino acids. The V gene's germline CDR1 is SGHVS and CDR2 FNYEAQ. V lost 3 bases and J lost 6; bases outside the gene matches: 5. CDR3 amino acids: CASSLRGARDTQYF. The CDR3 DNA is TGTGCCAGCAGCTTGCGGGGGGCAAGGGATACGCAGTATTTT.

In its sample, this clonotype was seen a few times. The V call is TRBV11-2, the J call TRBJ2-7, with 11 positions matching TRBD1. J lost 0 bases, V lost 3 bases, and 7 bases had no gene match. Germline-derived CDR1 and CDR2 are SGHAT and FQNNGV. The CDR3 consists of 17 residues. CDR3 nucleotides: TGTGCCAGCAGCTTCCGGACAGGGGGCGCATTCTCCTACGAGCAGTACTTC. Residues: CASSFRTGGAFSYEQYF.

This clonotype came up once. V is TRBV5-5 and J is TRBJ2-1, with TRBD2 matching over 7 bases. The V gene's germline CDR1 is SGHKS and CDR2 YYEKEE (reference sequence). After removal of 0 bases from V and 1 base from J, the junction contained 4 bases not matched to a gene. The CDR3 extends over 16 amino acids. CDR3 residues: CASSLVWEGSYNEQFF. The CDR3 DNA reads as TGTGCCAGCAGCTTGGTGTGGGAGGGTTCCTACAATGAGCAGTTCTTC. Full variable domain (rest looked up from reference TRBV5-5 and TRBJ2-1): DAGVTQSPTHLIKTRGQQVTLRCSPISGHKSVSWYQQVLGQGPQFIFQYYEKEERGRGNFPDRFSARQFPNYSSELNVNALLLGDSALYLCASSLVWEGSYNEQFFGPGTRLTVL.

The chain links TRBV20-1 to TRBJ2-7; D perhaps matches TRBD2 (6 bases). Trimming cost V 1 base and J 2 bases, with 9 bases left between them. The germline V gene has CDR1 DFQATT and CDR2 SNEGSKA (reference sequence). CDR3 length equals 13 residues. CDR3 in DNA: TGCAGTGCTAGAGGACCGGGAGCCTACGAGCAGTACTTC. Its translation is CSARGPGAYEQYF.

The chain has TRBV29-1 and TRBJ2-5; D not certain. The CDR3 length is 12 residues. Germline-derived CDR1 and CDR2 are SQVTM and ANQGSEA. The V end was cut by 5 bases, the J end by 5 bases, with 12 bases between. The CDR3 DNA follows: TGCAGCGTTAGCATGGTTAGGGAGACCCAGTACTTC. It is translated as CSVSMVRETQYF.

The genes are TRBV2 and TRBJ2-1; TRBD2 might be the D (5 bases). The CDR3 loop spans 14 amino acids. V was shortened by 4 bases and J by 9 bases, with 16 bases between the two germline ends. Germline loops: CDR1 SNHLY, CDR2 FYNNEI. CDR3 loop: CASSVRDGWVEQFF. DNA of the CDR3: TGTGCCAGCAGTGTGAGGGATGGGTGGGTTGAGCAGTTCTTC.